A few counts support the clone carrying this T cell receptor beta chain. Clones were sequenced by immunoSEQ multiplex PCR, and TCRdb holds only the in-frame ones, with some missing. This sample has 15,000 to 20,000 clones, with around 86% found just once. The V and J ends lost 0 bases and 5 bases respectively, with 10 bases between them. The CDR3 spans 14 residues. Germline CDR1 is SGDLS and CDR2 is YYNGEE. The data stem from a study of T cells in narcolepsy. Sequencing input: memory (CD45RA-) CD4+ T cells from blood. The TCR comes from a human donor in good health. The chain uses TRBV9 and TRBJ2-3; D might be TRBD1 (5 bases). The CDR3 spells CASSVEKGLDTQYF. In nucleotides, the CDR3 is TGTGCCAGCAGCGTAGAAAAGGGGCTAGATACGCAGTATTTT.